This T cell receptor beta chain was captured in a study of blood T cell repertoires in COVID-19. Study-level information: Collection of acute and convalescent COVID-19 samples took place in the United States, Italy and Spain. In each case, the material was cDNA or gDNA derived from T cells, B-cell-depleted T cells, or PBMCs.

Germline CDR1 reads MNHNS; CDR2 reads SASEGT. The ends were cut back, 5 bases at V and 8 bases at J, with 16 bases in the middle. The CDR3 runs 14 residues. Study processing details: How many nucleated cells were present was estimated from reference gene primer amplification. Profiled with immunoSEQ multiplex PCR; TCRdb holds only in-frame clones, not every one. The V and J calls and clone size come from that table; D and trimming were worked out from the DNA. Here the sample spans just over 150,000 clones, approximately 82% being singletons. This clone was counted once. The receptor comes from a woman in her forties or fifties with acute or convalescent COVID-19. Sequencing was done on a sample of peripheral blood. The rearrangement joins TRBV6-1 to TRBJ2-4, with a tentative D call TRBD2 (6 bases). DNA of the CDR3: TGTGCCAGCAGTTCCAGGGACTGGAGGGACATTCAGTACTTC. This encodes CASSSRDWRDIQYF.